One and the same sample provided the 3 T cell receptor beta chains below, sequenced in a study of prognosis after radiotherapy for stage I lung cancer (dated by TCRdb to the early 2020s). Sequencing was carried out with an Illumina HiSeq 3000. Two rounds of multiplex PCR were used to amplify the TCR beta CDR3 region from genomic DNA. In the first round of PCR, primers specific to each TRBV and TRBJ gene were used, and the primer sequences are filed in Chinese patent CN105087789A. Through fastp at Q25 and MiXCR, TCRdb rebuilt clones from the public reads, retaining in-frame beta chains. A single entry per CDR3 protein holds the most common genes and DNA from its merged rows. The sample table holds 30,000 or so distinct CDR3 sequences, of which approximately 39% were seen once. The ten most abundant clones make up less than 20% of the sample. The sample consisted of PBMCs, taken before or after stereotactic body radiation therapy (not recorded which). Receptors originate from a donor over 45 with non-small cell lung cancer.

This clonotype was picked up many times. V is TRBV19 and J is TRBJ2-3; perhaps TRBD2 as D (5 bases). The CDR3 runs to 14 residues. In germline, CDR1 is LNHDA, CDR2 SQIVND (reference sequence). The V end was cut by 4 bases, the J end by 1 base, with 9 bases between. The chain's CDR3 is CASSNEGRTDTQYF. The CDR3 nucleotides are TGTGCCAGTAGTAATGAGGGCCGCACAGATACGCAGTATTTT. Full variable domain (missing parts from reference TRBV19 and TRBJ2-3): DGGITQSPKYLFRKEGQNVTLSCEQNLNHDAMYWYRQDPGQGLRLIYYSQIVNDFQKGDIAEGYSVSREKKESFPLTVTSAQKNPTAFYLCASSNEGRTDTQYFGPGTRLTVL.

The CDR3 DNA is TGTGCCAGCAGTGACAAGCGGGGAACCTACGAGCAGTACTTC. The encoded protein is CASSDKRGTYEQYF. This chain links TRBV2 with TRBJ2-7; 7 bases fit TRBD2. This CDR3 spans 14 amino acids. CDR1 SNHLY and CDR2 FYNNEI come from the germline V gene. V dropped 3 bases and J dropped 2; count of bases not matched to a gene: 4.

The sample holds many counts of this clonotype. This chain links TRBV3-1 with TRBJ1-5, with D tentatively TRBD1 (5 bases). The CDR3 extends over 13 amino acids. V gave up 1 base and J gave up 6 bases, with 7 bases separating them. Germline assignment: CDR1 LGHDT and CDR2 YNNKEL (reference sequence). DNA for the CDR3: TGTGCCAGCAGCCAAGCAGGGATTCAGCCCCAGCATTTT. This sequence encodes CASSQAGIQPQHF.